The 13 T cell receptor beta chains below were found in one sample sequenced in a study of T cells in Graves' hyperthyroidism and ophthalmopathy. Using RNA transcripts as the source, TCR beta CDR3 regions were amplified. The HTBI primer set was used in a first-round RT-PCR of the TCR CDR3. TCRdb re-derived calls from the multiplex PCR reads in MiXCR, one entry per CDR3 protein. The table lists just over 550,000 distinct CDR3 sequences, roughly 50% of them singletons, with about 7.9% in the top ten. Sequencing was performed on peripheral blood or thyroid tissue (not recorded which). These receptors all stem from a woman younger than 30 with Graves' hyperthyroidism.

This chain connects TRBV2 to TRBJ2-7; 7 nucleotides line up with TRBD2. Germline V gene sequence: CDR1 SNHLY, CDR2 FYNNEI. The CDR3 is 14 residues long. With 6 bases clipped from V and 3 bases from J, the junction kept 8 bases outside the gene matches. CDR3 DNA sequence: TGTGCCAGCAGGGGGCGGGAGAGGGTCTACGAGCAGTACTTC. Protein product: CASRGRERVYEQYF.

The chain links TRBV7-2 to TRBJ2-3; D gene unclear. Trimming shortened V by 7 bases and J by 3 bases, and 8 bases separated the two germline ends. Germline lookup yields CDR1 SGHTA and CDR2 FQGNSA. There are 12 residues in the CDR3. This CDR3 is CASTDGTDTQYF. Written as DNA, the CDR3 is TGTGCCAGCACTGACGGGACAGATACGCAGTATTTT.

This clonotype showed up many times. The chain joins TRBV20-1 to TRBJ1-1; TRBD1 agrees at 7 bases. Germline CDR1 and CDR2: DFQATT and SNEGSKA (reference sequence). V trimming: 3 bases; J trimming: 3 bases; junction bases outside the gene matches: 10. This CDR3 is 15 amino acids long. Here the CDR3 reads CSARDNRGIDTEAFF. CDR3 nucleotide sequence: TGCAGTGCTAGGGACAACAGGGGCATTGACACTGAAGCTTTCTTT.

V gene TRBV25-1 combines with J gene TRBJ1-2, with 7 positions matching TRBD1. CDR3 length equals 16 residues. CDR1 and CDR2 (germline): MGHDK, SYGVNS. The junction had 12 bases not matched to a gene; V was cut back by 4 bases and J by 4 bases. Here the CDR3 DNA reads TGTGCCAGCAGTGCGACTCGACAGGGCAGAAGCTATGGCTACACCTTC. This sequence encodes CASSATRQGRSYGYTF.

As to this clonotype: A much bigger clone sits one base away, suggesting this may be a read error. V gene TRBV2 combines with J gene TRBJ2-5; tentatively, D is TRBD2 (6 bases). The germline V and J ends were trimmed by 5 bases and 2 bases, with 15 bases remaining between them. The length of the CDR3 is 15 residues. Germline V lookup: CDR1 SNHLY, CDR2 FYNNEI. CDR3 nucleotides: TGTGCCAGCAGTCCCGGACCAGCGGGTCAAGAGACCCAGTACTTC. Its translation is CASSPGPAGQETQYF.

As DNA, the CDR3 is TGTGCCAGCAGCCATAGGGGGGCTTATAATTCACCCCTCCACTTT. This sequence encodes CASSHRGAYNSPLHF. V and J are TRBV7-6 and TRBJ1-6; the D gene is possibly TRBD1 (6 bases). CDR1 and CDR2 from the germline V gene are SGHVS and FNYEAQ. This CDR3 is built from 15 residues. The V and J ends lost 5 bases and 4 bases respectively, with 12 bases between them.

V usage is TRBV9 and J usage is TRBJ1-4; unclear D gene. Germline V gene data show CDR1 as SGDLS and CDR2 as YYNGEE. V lost 2 bases to trimming and J lost 7 bases, with 15 bases between them. The CDR3 covers 15 residues. The CDR3 is CASSVDLGFSEKLFF. CDR3 in DNA: TGTGCCAGCAGCGTTGATCTGGGGTTCAGTGAAAAACTGTTTTTT.

This clonotype was picked up many times. V is TRBV12-3 or TRBV12-4 and J is TRBJ1-2; D uncertain. V was trimmed by 2 bases and J by 8 bases, leaving 9 bases between them. This CDR3 has 12 residues. This CDR3 reads CASSLREGGYTF. For the CDR3, the DNA is TGTGCCAGCAGTTTAAGGGAGGGAGGCTACACCTTC.

This clonotype has ten or more counts. The V call is TRBV7-9, the J call TRBJ2-5, with 8 positions matching TRBD1. The V and J ends lost 5 bases and 5 bases, in that order; junction bases with no gene match: 10. Germline V gene sequence: CDR1 SEHNR, CDR2 FQNEAQ (reference sequence). The CDR3 covers 15 residues. DNA for the CDR3: TGTGCCAGCAGCCCCGGGACAGGCGGCGGCGAGACCCAGTACTTC. This codes for CASSPGTGGGETQYF.

The CDR3 here is CASSEYPEVDGYTF. The CDR3 DNA follows: TGTGCCAGCAGTGAATATCCGGAGGTAGATGGCTACACCTTC. J is TRBJ1-2 and V is TRBV25-1; D unresolved. The CDR3 is 14 amino acids. Germline lookup yields CDR1 MGHDK and CDR2 SYGVNS. Trimming took 0 bases from V and 6 from J, leaving 11 bases between them.

Regarding this clonotype: Its ends do not fully match the called genes, so a read error is possible. The chain recombines TRBV10-3 with TRBJ2-7, with 7 bases aligning to TRBD1. CDR1 and CDR2 from the germline V gene are ENHRY and SYGVKD. The CDR3 runs 13 residues. The CDR3 region is CATSDRVSYEQYW. DNA for the CDR3: TGTGCCACCAGCGACAGGGTCTCCTACGAGCAGTACTGG.

CDR3 residues: CAISPWGRDGETQYF. As DNA, the CDR3 is TGTGCCATCAGCCCCTGGGGCAGAGATGGTGAGACCCAGTACTTC. The chain combines TRBV10-3 with TRBJ2-5; weak D call: TRBD1 (5 bases). Deletions cut 6 bases from V and 5 bases from J, with 19 bases between. This CDR3 is 15 amino acids long. Germline CDR1 ENHRY, CDR2 SYGVKD.

V gene TRBV5-1 combines with J gene TRBJ1-2, with 8 positions matching TRBD1. Trimming at V came to 0 bases and at J to 6 bases, leaving 4 bases not matched to a gene. The CDR3 consists of 14 residues. Germline CDR1 and CDR2: SGHRS and YFSETQ. The CDR3 nucleotides read TGCGCCAGCAGCTTGGGGACAGGGTCGAATGGCTACACCTTC. This translates into CASSLGTGSNGYTF.